These 9 T cell receptor beta chains came from one sample sequenced in a study of response to subunit inactivated influenza vaccine. TCRdb redid the calling of the RT-PCR reads with MiXCR, one entry per CDR3 protein. The data show 250,000 to 350,000 distinct CDR3 sequences, with about 20% seen just once and approximately 10% held by the top ten. Sequences were derived from PBMCs from blood, sampled 21 months after vaccination. The origin of the receptors is a man aged 50-75 years who received an inactivated influenza vaccine.

The V and J genes are TRBV6-2 or TRBV6-3 and TRBJ2-1, with D possibly matching TRBD1 (5 bases). V gave up 0 bases and J gave up 5 bases, with 8 bases separating them. Germline V gives CDR1 MNHEY, CDR2 SVGEGT. The CDR3 loop spans 14 amino acids. The CDR3 DNA reads as TGTGCCAGCAGTTACTCGGCAGGGCACAATGAGCAGTTCTTC. It is translated as CASSYSAGHNEQFF.

This chain links TRBV30 with TRBJ2-1; D unclear. V was trimmed by 4 bases and J by 4 bases, leaving 5 bases between them. The CDR3 runs to 11 residues. Germline CDR1 and CDR2: GTSNPN and SVGIG (reference sequence). In nucleotides, the CDR3 is TGTGCCTGGAATTCTTACAATGAGCAGTTCTTC. This codes for CAWNSYNEQFF.

This clonotype was observed a handful of times. The chain carries TRBV10-3 and TRBJ1-6; D ambiguous. V lost 10 bases to trimming and J lost 11 bases, with 6 bases between them. Germline V gene lookup returns CDR1 ENHRY and CDR2 SYGVKD. This CDR3 spans 9 amino acids. The CDR3, as DNA: TGTGCCACCGGAACACCCCTCCACTTT. Its protein product is CATGTPLHF.

This clonotype occurred a few times. This chain connects TRBV6-5 to TRBJ1-2, with 9 bases matching TRBD1. Trimming removed 5 bases from V and 3 bases from J; junction bases left unmatched: 7. Germline CDR1 reads MNHEY; CDR2 reads SVGAGI. The CDR3 is made up of 15 amino acids. This CDR3 is CASSNYRGRDYGYTF. For the CDR3, the DNA is TGTGCCAGCAGTAACTACAGGGGGCGCGACTATGGCTACACCTTC.

This clonotype was found a few times. The chain has TRBV29-1 and TRBJ1-2, with D perhaps matching TRBD1 (6 bases). Germline assignment: CDR1 SQVTM and CDR2 ANQGSEA. V lost 3 bases to trimming and J lost 8 bases, with 19 bases between them. The CDR3 totals 14 residues. CDR3 DNA sequence: TGCAGCGTTGACGACAGGAGTTTTTCAGGAGGCTACACCTTC. It yields the protein CSVDDRSFSGGYTF.

The CDR3 sequence: CSASTRKGQGTFGAYGYTF. The CDR3 DNA is TGCAGTGCTAGTACCAGAAAGGGACAGGGTACCTTTGGGGCCTATGGCTACACCTTC. This chain uses TRBV20-1 with TRBJ1-2; 9 bases agree with TRBD1. The V gene end was trimmed by 3 bases and the J gene end by 4 bases; junction bases not matched to a gene: 21. CDR3 size: 19 residues. CDR1 and CDR2 from the germline V gene are DFQATT and SNEGSKA (reference sequence).

The chain combines TRBV10-3 with TRBJ2-3; a possible D gene is TRBD1 (6 bases). This CDR3 region has 13 residues. V gave up 6 bases and J gave up 4 bases, with 11 bases separating them. Germline CDR1 is ENHRY and CDR2 is SYGVKD. CDR3 sequence (DNA): TGTGCCATCAGGGTTGGGGGCTCAGATACGCAGTATTTT. Encoded protein: CAIRVGGSDTQYF.

This clonotype occurred a few times. The chain has TRBV4-2 and TRBJ1-1; maybe TRBD1 (6 bases). The CDR3 runs 14 residues. The germline V gene encodes CDR1 LGHNA and CDR2 YNFKEQ. V shed 7 bases and J shed 10 bases, with 22 bases lying between them. This chain's CDR3 is CASNLIGGKSGAFF. The CDR3 coding sequence is TGTGCCAGCAACCTCATAGGGGGGAAGTCTGGAGCTTTCTTT.

This clonotype was counted once. J is TRBJ2-7 and V is TRBV20-1, with unresolved D. Per the germline V gene, CDR1 is DFQATT and CDR2 is SNEGSKA (reference sequence). The CDR3 is 13 amino acids. The V end was cut by 6 bases, the J end by 2 bases, with 14 bases between. CDR3 in DNA: TGCAGTGCCCCACCGGACGGTGCCTACGAGCAGTACTTC. It yields the protein CSAPPDGAYEQYF.